The 6 T cell receptor beta chains given below trace back to one sample, sequenced in a study of blood T cell repertoires in COVID-19. The protocol was immunoSEQ multiplex PCR, while the TCRdb copy is restricted to in-frame clones and leaves out a portion. The table lists about 240,000 clones, 82% of them singletons. Source material: peripheral blood. These TCRs come from a woman aged 55-69 years with active or convalescent COVID-19.

The chain couples TRBV4-1 to TRBJ1-2; the D gene is possibly TRBD1 (6 bases). CDR1 is MGHRA, CDR2 YSYEKL, per germline. This CDR3 contains 17 residues. The V end was cut by 1 base, the J end by 0 bases, with 15 bases between. CDR3 sequence: CASSQVSGEGANYGYTF. The CDR3 DNA is TGCGCCAGCAGCCAAGTTTCCGGGGAGGGGGCTAACTATGGCTACACCTTC.

The rearrangement uses TRBV6-2 or TRBV6-3 and TRBJ2-3; D is unresolved. Germline values: CDR1 MNHEY, CDR2 SVGEGT. The CDR3 loop spans 16 amino acids. V shed 0 bases and J shed 2 bases, with 12 bases lying between them. CDR3 amino acids: CASSYSTGRSTDTQYF. CDR3 DNA: TGTGCCAGCAGTTACTCGACGGGTAGGTCCACAGATACGCAGTATTTT.

The rearrangement links TRBV4-3 to TRBJ1-2, with TRBD1 as a possible D gene (5 bases). V was clipped by 1 base and J by 6 bases, with 15 bases between them. Looked up from germline, CDR1 is LGHNA and CDR2 is YSLEER. CDR3 length equals 15 residues. CDR3 in amino acids: CASSQARGGFDGYTF. CDR3 DNA sequence: TGCGCCAGCAGCCAAGCCCGGGGGGGGTTCGATGGCTACACCTTC.

V is TRBV6-5 and J is TRBJ2-7, with unresolved D. Trimming left V 0 bases short and J 0 bases short, with 12 bases between. The germline V gene has CDR1 MNHEY and CDR2 SVGAGI. The CDR3 totals 16 residues. Here the CDR3 reads CASSYSLLRSSYEQYF. DNA of the CDR3: TGTGCCAGCAGTTACTCGTTACTGAGGAGCTCCTACGAGCAGTACTTC.

This clone was seen only a few times. V gene TRBV6-6 combines with J gene TRBJ1-2; a weak D match, TRBD1 (6 bases). Germline loops: CDR1 MNHNY, CDR2 SVGAGI (reference sequence). V shed 3 bases and J shed 0 bases, with 14 bases lying between them. The CDR3 length is 16 residues. The CDR3 DNA follows: TGTGCCAGCAGTTATTCCAGGGCAGGGGCTAACTATGGCTACACCTTC. The encoded protein is CASSYSRAGANYGYTF.

The rearrangement links TRBV18 to TRBJ1-2; D remains ambiguous. The germline V gene has CDR1 KGHSH and CDR2 LQKENI. Trimming pared 4 bases from V and 8 bases from J, leaving 32 bases between. The CDR3 sequence is 19 residues long. The CDR3 sequence: CASSLRLFGSSPKADGYTF. In nucleotides, the CDR3 is TGTGCCAGCTCACTTCGACTATTTGGTTCGTCTCCCAAAGCGGACGGCTACACCTTC.